This TCR beta chain emerged from a study of CD8 T cells in Susac syndrome. J gave up 9 bases and V 1 base, and 7 bases lay outside the gene matches. Germline loops: CDR1 SGHNT, CDR2 YYREEE (reference sequence). This CDR3 is 15 amino acids long. Those who served as multiple sclerosis controls were treatment-naive patients with stable or active relapsing-remitting disease. TEMRA cells were enriched by FACS, and CD4+ and CD8+ T cells were negatively isolated. Random hexamers were used to reverse transcribe an amount of 0.5 to 1 ug RNA. TCR beta CDR3 was amplified by immunoSEQ covering 54 Vbeta and 13 Jbeta. TCRdb re-derived calls from the immunoSEQ multiplex PCR reads in MiXCR, one entry per CDR3 protein. Among about 210,000 distinct CDR3 sequences, nearly 97% were seen once, and the ten largest hold about 0.088%.

The chain couples TRBV5-4 to TRBJ2-5, with 12 bases that match TRBD2. This clonotype was sampled from a human donor with multiple sclerosis. Sequencing was done on a sample of CD4+ T cells from PBMCs. In DNA form, the CDR3 reads TGTGCCAGCAGCTTGTTGGCTAGCGGGAGGGCCCCCCAGTACTTC. Amino acids: CASSLLASGRAPQYF.